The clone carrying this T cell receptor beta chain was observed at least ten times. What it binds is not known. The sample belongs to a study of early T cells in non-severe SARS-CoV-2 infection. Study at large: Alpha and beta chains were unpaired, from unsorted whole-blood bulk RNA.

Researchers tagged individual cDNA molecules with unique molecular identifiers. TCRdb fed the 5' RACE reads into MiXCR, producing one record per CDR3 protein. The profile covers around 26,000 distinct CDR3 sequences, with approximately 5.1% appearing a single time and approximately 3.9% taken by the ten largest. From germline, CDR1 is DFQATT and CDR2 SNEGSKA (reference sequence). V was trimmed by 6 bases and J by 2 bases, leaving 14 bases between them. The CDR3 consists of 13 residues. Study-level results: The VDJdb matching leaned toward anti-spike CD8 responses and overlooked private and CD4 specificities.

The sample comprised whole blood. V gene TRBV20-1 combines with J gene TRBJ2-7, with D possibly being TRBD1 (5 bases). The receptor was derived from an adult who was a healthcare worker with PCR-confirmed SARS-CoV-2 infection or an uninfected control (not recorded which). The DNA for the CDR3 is TGCAGTGCGGGCAACCGACAGACCTACGAGCAGTACTTC. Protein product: CSAGNRQTYEQYF.